Below, 26 T cell receptor beta chains from the same sample are listed, as sequenced in a study of Ad26.COV2.S vaccination and SARS-CoV-2 variants. Profiling relied on immunoSEQ multiplex PCR, and the TCRdb table lists in-frame clones only, not all of them. Here the sample spans about half a million clones, 80% to 90% being singletons. Described treatment: 15 to 20 received Ad26.COV2.S at low or high dose, single or two shots; about five received placebo; per-sample allocation not given. Vaccine and placebo recipients were sampled on day 63 after the first injection. This specimen was peripheral blood, taken in a trial of Ad26.COV2.S vaccine versus placebo. All receptors come from a person between 18 and 65 years old who received the Ad26.COV2.S COVID-19 vaccine or a placebo.

In nucleotides, the CDR3 is TGTGCCAGCAGCGGGTATAGGACTAAAAACACCGGGGAGCTGTTTTTT. Protein: CASSGYRTKNTGELFF. This sequence joins TRBV5-4 and TRBJ2-2; D may be TRBD2 (6 bases). The CDR3 contains 16 residues. V lost 4 bases and J 2 bases, leaving 15 bases between the germline ends. CDR1 SGHNT and CDR2 YYREEE come from the germline V gene (reference sequence).

The chain carries TRBV27 and TRBJ2-3; 13 bases are a match to TRBD2. V lost 6 bases to trimming and J lost 6 bases; unmatched junction nucleotides: 6. The CDR3 is 15 amino acids. The V gene's germline CDR1 is MNHEY and CDR2 SMNVEV (reference sequence). The CDR3 region is CASRMTSGGFDTQYF. CDR3 nucleotides: TGTGCCAGCAGGATGACTAGCGGGGGGTTTGATACGCAGTATTTT.

This sequence joins TRBV28 and TRBJ2-3, with TRBD2 as a possible D gene (6 bases). The V gene lost 2 bases and the J gene lost 2 bases, with 14 bases spanning the gap. The CDR3 is 16 residues long. CDR1 MDHEN and CDR2 SYDVKM come from the germline V gene. The CDR3 coding sequence is TGTGCCAGCAGTTTAGCGCGAGCGGGCGCCACAGATACGCAGTATTTT. Amino acid sequence: CASSLARAGATDTQYF.

The V and J genes are TRBV5-8 and TRBJ2-5; no reliable D call. The CDR3 length is 12 residues. Trimming stripped 1 base from V and 2 bases from J, with 3 bases between. Per germline, CDR1 SGHTS and CDR2 YDEGEE. CDR3 in amino acids: CASSLRQETQYF. The CDR3 DNA is TGTGCCAGCAGCTTGCGTCAAGAGACCCAGTACTTC.

V usage is TRBV9 and J usage is TRBJ2-7; possibly TRBD1 for D (6 bases). Germline V gives CDR1 SGDLS, CDR2 YYNGEE. CDR3 length: 13 amino acids. V gave up 3 bases and J gave up 2 bases, with 9 bases separating them. CDR3: CASSAQGTYEQYF. The CDR3 nucleotides are TGTGCCAGCAGCGCACAGGGAACCTACGAGCAGTACTTC.

CDR3: CASRRTSGSRYEQFF. CDR3 coding DNA: TGTGCCAGCAGACGGACTAGCGGGAGTAGGTATGAGCAGTTCTTC. The rearrangement uses TRBV2 and TRBJ2-1, with 13 positions matching TRBD2. This CDR3 region has 15 residues. The trim removed 6 bases at V and 8 bases at J, leaving 7 bases unmatched. Germline V gene sequence: CDR1 SNHLY, CDR2 FYNNEI.

In the case of this clone: The same CDR3 arises from other DNA sequences in this sample as well. The chain uses TRBV7-9 and TRBJ1-3; D unclear. The CDR3 has 14 amino acids. V was clipped by 4 bases and J by 0 bases, with 7 bases between them. Germline V gene data show CDR1 as SEHNR and CDR2 as FQNEAQ (reference sequence). The CDR3 DNA follows: TGTGCCAGCAGCTCCCCCGGCTCTGGAAACACCATATATTTT. Amino acids: CASSSPGSGNTIYF. Supplemented by reference TRBV7-9 and TRBJ1-3, the full variable domain reads DTGVSQNPRHKITKRGQNVTFRCDPISEHNRLYWYRQTLGQGPEFLTYFQNEAQLEKSRLLSDRFSAERPKGSFSTLEIQRTEQGDSAMYLCASSSPGSGNTIYFGEGSWLTVV.

This chain connects TRBV5-5 to TRBJ1-6, with 7 bases matching TRBD1. Germline CDR1 SGHKS, CDR2 YYEKEE (reference sequence). The J segment lost 5 bases and the V segment lost 5 bases, leaving 10 bases of the junction unmatched. The CDR3 sequence is 16 residues long. This chain's CDR3 is CASRPTTGTDNSPLHF. The DNA for the CDR3 is TGTGCCAGCAGACCTACTACCGGGACAGATAATTCACCCCTCCACTTT.

The sample holds one count of this clone. The V and J genes are TRBV10-3 and TRBJ1-6; 9 nucleotides align to TRBD1. The CDR3 is 17 amino acids. With V trimmed by 4 bases and J by 8 bases, 12 bases remained unmatched. CDR1 is ENHRY, CDR2 SYGVKD, per germline. CDR3 sequence: CAISATGGKPWDSPLHF. CDR3 in DNA: TGTGCCATCAGTGCCACAGGGGGCAAGCCCTGGGATTCACCCCTCCACTTT.

This clone was observed a single time. The chain employs TRBV19 and TRBJ2-3; maybe TRBD1 (5 bases). Per the germline V gene, CDR1 is LNHDA and CDR2 is SQIVND (reference sequence). The V end was cut by 7 bases, the J end by 0 bases, with 14 bases between. The length of the CDR3 is 15 residues. This CDR3 reads CASTRRATSTDTQYF. CDR3 coding DNA: TGTGCCAGTACACGCAGGGCCACCAGCACAGATACGCAGTATTTT.

The genes are TRBV21-1 and TRBJ1-1; the DNA was not compared with TRBD1, the D call given in the table. TRBV21-1 represents a pseudogene. The CDR3 covers 15 residues. The CDR3 region has the DNA TGTGCCAGCAGCAAGTCTCCGGGACATACGAGGAGAGCTTTCTTT. Residues: CASSKSPGHTRRAFF.

The chain uses TRBV6-5 and TRBJ2-3; D ambiguous. Germline V lookup: CDR1 MNHEY, CDR2 SVGAGI. V was shortened by 0 bases and J by 0 bases, with 7 bases between the two germline ends. The CDR3 runs to 15 residues. The CDR3 DNA follows: TGTGCCAGCAGTTACTCGTTGGTGAGCACAGATACGCAGTATTTT. As protein: CASSYSLVSTDTQYF.

This sequence joins TRBV7-9 and TRBJ2-1, with 7 bases matching TRBD2. Germline trimming cut 5 bases from V and 7 bases from J; bases unmatched to any gene: 11. Germline V gene sequence: CDR1 SEHNR, CDR2 FQNEAQ (reference sequence). This CDR3 is 15 amino acids long. The CDR3 spells CASSPTGLSGNEQFF. As DNA, the CDR3 is TGTGCCAGCAGCCCGACGGGACTAAGCGGGAATGAGCAGTTCTTC.

This clone was seen once. The chain uses TRBV27 and TRBJ2-5; the match to TRBD1 covers 7 bases. V shed 7 bases and J 3 bases; nucleotides not matched to a gene: 11. This CDR3 spans 15 amino acids. The germline V gene has CDR1 MNHEY and CDR2 SMNVEV (reference sequence). The CDR3 DNA reads as TGTGCCAGCATGGGACACGCTACAGGGGAAGAGACCCAGTACTTC. Amino acid sequence: CASMGHATGEETQYF.

The chain has TRBV18 and TRBJ1-1; D may be TRBD1 (5 bases). The V gene lost 2 bases and the J gene lost 5 bases, with 12 bases spanning the gap. CDR3 length: 14 residues. Per germline, CDR1 KGHSH and CDR2 LQKENI. This CDR3 reads CASSPIGQGTEAFF. Written as DNA, the CDR3 is TGTGCCAGCTCACCAATCGGTCAGGGAACTGAAGCTTTCTTT. The full variable domain, with the rest looked up from reference TRBV18 and TRBJ1-1, is NAGVMQNPRHLVRRRGQEARLRCSPMKGHSHVYWYRQLPEEGLKFMVYLQKENIIDESGMPKERFSAEFPKEGPSILRIQQVVRGDSAAYFCASSPIGQGTEAFFGQGTRLTVV.

This chain links TRBV6-5 with TRBJ1-1; D possibly corresponds to TRBD1 (5 bases). Germline-derived CDR1 and CDR2 are MNHEY and SVGAGI. The CDR3 contains 14 residues. The V end lost 0 bases, the J end lost 6 bases, and 11 bases lay between the germline ends. In DNA, the CDR3 is TGTGCCAGCAGTTACTCGGGGGGAGATGCTGAAGCTTTCTTT. Translating it yields CASSYSGGDAEAFF.

This clone was detected once. The chain employs TRBV7-9 and TRBJ2-1; weak D call: TRBD2 (5 bases). The CDR3 contains 15 residues. Looked up from germline, CDR1 is SEHNR and CDR2 is FQNEAQ (reference sequence). The V and J ends lost 5 bases and 3 bases respectively, with 14 bases between them. This chain's CDR3 is CASSQISGFYNEQFF. Written as DNA, the CDR3 is TGTGCCAGCAGCCAAATCTCGGGGTTCTACAATGAGCAGTTCTTC.

The J gene is TRBJ2-5, the V gene TRBV3-1 (or the pseudogene TRBV3-2); possibly TRBD2 for D (5 bases). CDR1 is LGHDT and CDR2 is YNNKEL in the germline V gene (reference sequence). Trimming stripped 0 bases from V and 5 bases from J, with 19 bases between. There are 17 residues in the CDR3. Here the CDR3 reads CASSQDWEIGWTETQYF. The DNA of the CDR3 is TGTGCCAGCAGCCAAGACTGGGAGATTGGGTGGACGGAGACCCAGTACTTC.

V usage is TRBV30 and J usage is TRBJ1-5; tentatively, D is TRBD1 (5 bases). V was shortened by 0 bases and J by 3 bases, with 12 bases between the two germline ends. Germline V gives CDR1 GTSNPN, CDR2 SVGIG (reference sequence). This CDR3 is 15 amino acids long. In nucleotides, the CDR3 is TGTGCCTGGAGTGTGAGTGGACACCACAATCAGCCCCAGCATTTT. Translated: CAWSVSGHHNQPQHF.

The chain joins TRBV4-2 to TRBJ1-1; 7 nucleotides align to TRBD1. V shed 1 base, J shed 3 bases, and the junction held 5 bases outside the gene matches. The germline V gene has CDR1 LGHNA and CDR2 YNFKEQ. This CDR3 comprises 15 residues. CDR3 DNA: TGTGCCAGCAGCCAAGGACAGGGAAGATACACTGAAGCTTTCTTT. This gives the protein CASSQGQGRYTEAFF.

The chain recombines TRBV7-9 with TRBJ1-4; D remains unclear. V gave up 5 bases and J gave up 4 bases, with 14 bases separating them. The germline V gene has CDR1 SEHNR and CDR2 FQNEAQ (reference sequence). CDR3 length: 15 amino acids. This CDR3 reads CASSPVSGNNEKLFF. The CDR3 region has the DNA TGTGCCAGCAGCCCGGTTTCGGGGAATAATGAAAAACTGTTTTTT.

This clone came up once. The rearrangement uses TRBV28 and TRBJ1-1; no clear D. There are 12 residues in the CDR3. Germline values: CDR1 MDHEN, CDR2 SYDVKM. V gave up 5 bases and J gave up 3 bases, with 7 bases separating them. The CDR3, as DNA: TGTGCCAGCAGTCCCGCCGACACTGAAGCTTTCTTT. Amino acids: CASSPADTEAFF.

The chain has TRBV11-2 and TRBJ2-2, with D uncertain. Trimming removed 8 bases at V and 4 bases at J, with 5 bases between. Germline-derived CDR1 and CDR2 are SGHAT and FQNNGV. CDR3 length equals 11 residues. The DNA of the CDR3 is TGTGCCAGCTTTCGCACCGGGGAGCTGTTTTTT. This gives the protein CASFRTGELFF.

The chain couples TRBV2 to TRBJ2-1, with TRBD2 identical over 8 bases. This CDR3 region has 15 residues. Losses at the gene ends were 7 bases for V and 2 bases for J; bases not matched to a gene: 7. In germline, CDR1 is SNHLY, CDR2 FYNNEI. CDR3 amino acids: CASNPGGEPYNEQFF. The CDR3 DNA is TGTGCCAGCAATCCCGGGGGGGAACCCTACAATGAGCAGTTCTTC.

This clone was seen only once. The V call is TRBV7-2, the J call TRBJ1-1; D unclear. Trimming cost V 0 bases and J 6 bases, with 8 bases left between them. The germline V gene encodes CDR1 SGHTA and CDR2 FQGNSA. CDR3 size: 13 residues. The CDR3 DNA reads TGTGCCAGCAGCTTAGCGGACTCCGCTGAAGCTTTCTTT. Encoded protein: CASSLADSAEAFF.

This clone was detected once. The rearrangement joins TRBV29-1 to TRBJ2-7; D could derive from TRBD1 or TRBD2 (5 bases each). Trimming shortened V by 4 bases and J by 0 bases, and 10 bases separated the two germline ends. Germline V lookup: CDR1 SQVTM, CDR2 ANQGSEA. The CDR3 runs 13 residues. The CDR3 region has the DNA TGCAGCGTTGTTGGGGGAAGCTCCTACGAGCAGTACTTC. Translating gives CSVVGGSSYEQYF.